Listed below are T cell receptor beta chains from one sample, sequenced in a study of control samples from healthy donors and cancer patients. Measured with immunoSEQ multiplex PCR; TCRdb has only the in-frame clones, and not every one. The table shows roughly 190,000 clones, with roughly nine tenths occurring only once. Material: blood. Receptor source: a woman aged 30 to 39 in good health. The conserved cysteine and the conserved F or W are not part of the CDR3 here. Expanded clones are given a class, and other clones once, few, many or no size at all.

abundance	j_gene	v_gene	CDR3aa
NA	TRBJ1-4	TRBV24-1	ATTGSVEKLF
NA	TRBJ2-2	TRBV5-1	ASSRGQGAGELF
NA	TRBJ1-2	TRBV29-1	SVEGDYGYT
NA	TRBJ1-6	TRBV6-2/TRBV6-3	ASSYLGSSYNSPLH
once	TRBJ1-5	TRBV5-1	ASSLRGGNQPQH
NA	TRBJ2-7	TRBV7-2	ASSFSGPPSYEQY
NA	TRBJ2-1	TRBV18	ASSRARQGGTSAAYNEQF
NA	TRBJ2-1	TRBV6-5	ATRDRGRNEQF
NA	TRBJ2-5	TRBV5-1	ASSLQGGQETQY
once	TRBJ1-3	TRBV9	ASSPHRAPNSGNTIY
NA	TRBJ2-5	TRBV14	ASSQDVGAGETQY
NA	TRBJ2-2	TRBV2	ASSGQSNTGELF
NA	TRBJ1-1	TRBV9	ASSSGQPNTEAF
NA	TRBJ1-2	TRBV5-1	ASSLDRRPRYGYT
few	TRBJ1-3	TRBV3-1/TRBV3-2	ASSQEARSSGNTIY
NA	TRBJ2-6	TRBV7-9	ASSLGSSGGLGANVLT
NA	TRBJ1-6	TRBV7-8	ASSLDRVNSPLH
NA	TRBJ1-2	TRBV5-1	ASSLLGDGYT
NA	TRBJ2-2	TRBV4-1	ASSQDTRITGELF
NA	TRBJ2-1	TRBV4-1	ASSQAIEQF
NA	TRBJ2-5	TRBV4-3	ASSQGGQGRGQETQY
NA	TRBJ2-1	TRBV6-2/TRBV6-3	ASSYRQSSYNEQF
NA	TRBJ2-1	TRBV29-1	SVASDSYNEQF
NA	TRBJ2-7	TRBV28	ASSFSSYEQY
NA	TRBJ2-5	TRBV28	ASTGANQETQY
NA	TRBJ2-3	TRBV4-3	ASGLAGADTQY
NA	TRBJ1-1	TRBV5-6	ASSLLTGLNTEAF
NA	TRBJ1-2	TRBV5-5	ASSSDSRGHT